These 14 T cell receptor beta chains were all obtained from the same sample, sequenced in a study of Ad26.COV2.S vaccination and SARS-CoV-2 variants. Clones were read by immunoSEQ multiplex PCR, and TCRdb kept only the in-frame ones, dropping some. This sample has 300,000 to 350,000 clones, with about 88% found just once. The sample's treatment: around 19 received Ad26.COV2.S at low or high dose, single or two shots; about 5 received placebo; per-sample allocation not given. All samples were drawn on day 63, counting from the first vaccine or placebo injection. Sequenced material: peripheral blood, taken in a trial of Ad26.COV2.S vaccine versus placebo. Every receptor here comes from a person between 18 and 65 years old who received the Ad26.COV2.S COVID-19 vaccine or a placebo.

J is TRBJ2-7 and V is TRBV28, with D perhaps being TRBD1 or TRBD2 (6 bases each). CDR1 is MDHEN and CDR2 is SYDVKM in the germline V gene. Trimming cost V 4 bases and J 4 bases, with 17 bases left between them. CDR3 length: 15 residues. In DNA form, the CDR3 reads TGTGCCAGCAGTTCCCCCCCGAGGGGGAGGTACGAGCAGTACTTC. It yields the protein CASSSPPRGRYEQYF. The entire variable domain, with the rest obtained from reference TRBV28 and TRBJ2-7, is as follows: DVKVTQSSRYLVKRTGEKVFLECVQDMDHENMFWYRQDPGLGLRLIYFSYDVKMKEKGDIPEGYSVSREKKERFSLILESASTNQTSMYLCASSSPPRGRYEQYFGPGTRLTVT.

V and J are TRBV27 and TRBJ2-1; 8 positions match TRBD2. The J segment lost 7 bases and the V segment lost 6 bases, leaving 14 bases of the junction unmatched. The germline CDR1 and CDR2 sequences are MNHEY and SMNVEV (reference sequence). The CDR3 contains 16 residues. The CDR3 here is CASSLGGVIFTNEQFF. The CDR3 DNA sequence: TGTGCCAGCAGCCTCGGGGGGGTTATTTTTACAAATGAGCAGTTCTTC.

V is TRBV6-1 and J is TRBJ2-3; 9 nucleotides match TRBD2. The CDR3 is 16 amino acids. The J segment lost 6 bases and the V segment lost 3 bases, leaving 10 bases of the junction unmatched. Germline V gene sequence: CDR1 MNHNS, CDR2 SASEGT. In DNA, the CDR3 is TGTGCCAGCAGTGATAGGGCGGGGGGGCCTTCTGATACGCAGTATTTT. Protein sequence: CASSDRAGGPSDTQYF.

The chain employs TRBV4-1 and TRBJ2-1; D assignment may be TRBD1 or TRBD2 (5 bases each). The CDR3 is made up of 15 amino acids. V lost 6 bases and J 0 bases, leaving 12 bases between the germline ends. From germline, CDR1 is MGHRA and CDR2 YSYEKL. The CDR3 reads CASRRDPSSYNEQFF. The CDR3, as DNA: TGCGCCAGCAGAAGGGACCCCAGCTCCTACAATGAGCAGTTCTTC.

This clone was detected a few times. The chain uses TRBV2 and TRBJ1-6; possibly TRBD1 for D (5 bases). Germline-derived CDR1 and CDR2 are SNHLY and FYNNEI. The V end lost 4 bases, the J end lost 10 bases, and 11 bases lay between the germline ends. This CDR3 comprises 13 residues. The CDR3 DNA reads TGTGCCAGCAGTGTGGGGACGCGATCACCCCTCCACTTT. Translation gives CASSVGTRSPLHF.

The rearrangement links TRBV19 to TRBJ1-5, with D possibly being TRBD1 (5 bases). The CDR3 covers 14 residues. The germline V gene encodes CDR1 LNHDA and CDR2 SQIVND (reference sequence). Trimming pared 6 bases from V and 0 bases from J, leaving 9 bases between. The CDR3 DNA is TGTGCCAGTAGGACAGATTATAGCAATCAGCCCCAGCATTTT. Its translation: CASRTDYSNQPQHF. Full variable domain (outside the CDR3, taken from reference TRBV19 and TRBJ1-5): DGGITQSPKYLFRKEGQNVTLSCEQNLNHDAMYWYRQDPGQGLRLIYYSQIVNDFQKGDIAEGYSVSREKKESFPLTVTSAQKNPTAFYLCASRTDYSNQPQHFGDGTRLSIL.

This clone appeared a single time. The chain couples TRBV2 to TRBJ2-5; 11 nucleotides align to TRBD2. Trimming at V came to 8 bases and at J to 7 bases, leaving 15 bases not matched to a gene. This CDR3 has 16 residues. Germline CDR1 is SNHLY and CDR2 is FYNNEI. CDR3 sequence reads: CASDAGTSGNLGTQYF. CDR3 DNA sequence: TGTGCCAGCGACGCCGGGACTAGCGGTAACCTGGGGACCCAGTACTTC.

The rearrangement uses TRBV18 and TRBJ1-2; no reliable D call. The CDR3 covers 13 residues. Germline-derived CDR1 and CDR2 are KGHSH and LQKENI. Trimming stripped 2 bases from V and 4 bases from J, with 8 bases between. Here the CDR3 reads CASSPGSSYGYTF. The DNA for the CDR3 is TGTGCCAGCTCACCAGGGAGCAGCTATGGCTACACCTTC.

V gene TRBV7-9 combines with J gene TRBJ2-4; a weak D match, TRBD2 (7 bases). The V gene's germline CDR1 is SEHNR and CDR2 FQNEAQ (reference sequence). Trimming cost V 8 bases and J 0 bases, with 14 bases left between them. The CDR3 loop spans 15 amino acids. The CDR3 sequence is CASGTRGLAKNIQYF. In DNA, the CDR3 is TGTGCCAGCGGCACGCGGGGGCTAGCCAAAAACATTCAGTACTTC.

Remarks on this clone: One end of the junction fails to match germline, which may point to a read error. The rearrangement uses TRBV2 and TRBJ1-1; 8 bases are shared with TRBD1. From germline, CDR1 is SNHLY and CDR2 FYNNEI. This CDR3 spans 13 amino acids. DNA for the CDR3: TGTGCCAGCAAAATCAACGTAGACAGGGGATCCCTTTTT. Its translation is CASKINVDRGSLF.

The chain is built from TRBV18 and TRBJ2-7; D gene unclear. Germline lookup yields CDR1 KGHSH and CDR2 LQKENI. Trimming removed 0 bases from V and 3 bases from J, with 12 bases in between. The CDR3 loop spans 15 amino acids. The CDR3 nucleotides are TGTGCCAGCTCACCACCGAATGTACGCCTCTACGAGCAGTACTTC. This codes for CASSPPNVRLYEQYF. The whole variable domain, filled in from reference TRBV18 and TRBJ2-7, reads NAGVMQNPRHLVRRRGQEARLRCSPMKGHSHVYWYRQLPEEGLKFMVYLQKENIIDESGMPKERFSAEFPKEGPSILRIQQVVRGDSAAYFCASSPPNVRLYEQYFGPGTRLTVT.

The rearrangement links TRBV28 to TRBJ1-1; TRBD1 matches 8 bases. Germline loops: CDR1 MDHEN, CDR2 SYDVKM. The V segment lost 1 base and the J segment 5 bases; nucleotides outside the gene matches: 6. This CDR3 comprises 15 residues. CDR3 coding DNA: TGTGCCAGCAGTTTATCGGCAGGGGGCGGTACTGAAGCTTTCTTT. Its translation: CASSLSAGGGTEAFF. The whole variable domain, filled in from reference TRBV28 and TRBJ1-1, reads DVKVTQSSRYLVKRTGEKVFLECVQDMDHENMFWYRQDPGLGLRLIYFSYDVKMKEKGDIPEGYSVSREKKERFSLILESASTNQTSMYLCASSLSAGGGTEAFFGQGTRLTVV.

The chain recombines TRBV28 with TRBJ1-1; D is unclear. V shed 2 bases and J shed 1 base, with 14 bases lying between them. The CDR3 runs 16 residues. The germline gives CDR1 MDHEN, CDR2 SYDVKM. The DNA of the CDR3 is TGTGCCAGCAGTTTAGGTATGGGCCAAGCGAACACTGAAGCTTTCTTT. This translates into CASSLGMGQANTEAFF.

V gene TRBV7-9 combines with J gene TRBJ2-5, with D perhaps TRBD2 (6 bases). The V gene lost 5 bases and the J gene lost 4 bases, with 17 bases spanning the gap. This CDR3 is 15 amino acids long. The germline CDR1 and CDR2 sequences are SEHNR and FQNEAQ (reference sequence). The CDR3 DNA is TGTGCCAGCAGCGGCCAGGACTACTCCCGAGAGACCCAGTACTTC. Its translation is CASSGQDYSRETQYF.